This is a list of T cell receptor beta chains from one sample in a study of T cell responses to AZD1222 COVID-19 vaccine. Measured with immunoSEQ multiplex PCR; TCRdb has only the in-frame clones, and not every one. The table lists under 150,000 clones, approximately 94% of them singletons. The source material was peripheral blood, sampled on day 0 of AZD1222 vaccination. These receptors all stem from an adult in good health. CDR3s include the opening cysteine and the closing phenylalanine or tryptophan. A D gene is named only where the DNA matches it firmly. Only part of the rows carry a size: once, few, many, or a class if the clone is expanded.

>13|TRBV5-4|.|.|TRBJ1-2
TGTGCCAGCAGCTCAACAGGGTCCTATGGCTACACCTTC
CASSSTGSYGYTF
>17|TRBV14|once|.|TRBJ1-3
TGTGCCAGCAGCCAACCGCCGGCGGGAGGATCTGGAAACACCATATATTTT
CASSQPPAGGSGNTIYF
>15|TRBV6-2/TRBV6-3|.|.|TRBJ2-1
TGTGCCAGCAGTACCCTTTCGGCCCCTTGGAATGAGCAGTTCTTC
CASSTLSAPWNEQFF
>16|TRBV27|.|TRBD1|TRBJ1-4
TGTGCCAGCAGGATGGAGACCGGGACAGAAAATGAAAAACTGTTTTTT
CASRMETGTENEKLFF
>15|TRBV18|.|.|TRBJ1-3
TGTGCCAGCTCACTGCCCCCGGGCTCTGGAAACACCATATATTTT
CASSLPPGSGNTIYF
>15|TRBV1|.|.|TRBJ1-5
TGCACCAGCAGCCAAGCTACAGGGAGCAATCAGCCCCAGCATTTT
CTSSQATGSNQPQHF
>17|TRBV9|.|TRBD1|TRBJ1-1
TGTGCCAGCAGCCTCCGACAGGGGCCGCGGGCGGGTGCTGAAGCTTTCTTT
CASSLRQGPRAGAEAFF
>14|TRBV20-1|.|TRBD1|TRBJ2-7
TGCAGTGCTAGTAGTAACAGGGGGCCCTACGAGCAGTACTTC
CSASSNRGPYEQYF
>14|TRBV10-3|.|.|TRBJ2-2
TGTGCCATCAGTGATATGAATAGCGCCGGGGAGCTGTTTTTT
CAISDMNSAGELFF
>13|TRBV30|.|.|TRBJ1-1
TGTGCCTGGAGTGTAAGTAGGGGCGGAGAAGCTTTCTTT
CAWSVSRGGEAFF
>14|TRBV27|.|TRBD1|TRBJ1-6
TGTGCCAGCAGACCGGGACAGGGTAATTCACCCCTCCACTTT
CASRPGQGNSPLHF
>12|TRBV4-1|.|.|TRBJ2-7
TGCGCCAGCAGCCAACTCCAGGGCGAGCAGTACTTC
CASSQLQGEQYF
>16|TRBV5-8|.|TRBD2|TRBJ2-3
TGTGCCAGCAAAATCGGGACTACCGAGTTCACAGATACGCAGTATTTT
CASKIGTTEFTDTQYF
>13|TRBV5-1|.|.|TRBJ2-2
TGCGCCAGCAGCTTGGGCGTTACCGGGGAGCTGTTTTTT
CASSLGVTGELFF
>16|TRBV11-2|.|.|TRBJ2-1
TGTGCCAGCAGTCACGCAGGGGCTCTAGGGGTCAATGAGCAGTTCTTC
CASSHAGALGVNEQFF
>16|TRBV2|.|TRBD2|TRBJ2-1
TGTGCCAGCCTTATAGCGGGAGGGGTTCCGGTCAATGAGCAGTTCTTC
CASLIAGGVPVNEQFF
>13|TRBV15|.|.|TRBJ1-1
TGTGCCACCAGCAGAAGCAGGGTAACTGAAGCTTTCTTT
CATSRSRVTEAFF
>12|TRBV10-2|few|.|TRBJ1-2
TGCGCCAGCAGACAGGGACCCTTGGGCTACACCTTC
CASRQGPLGYTF
>16|TRBV5-1|.|.|TRBJ1-4
TGCGCCAGCAGCTTGGGCCATTCGGGTATTAATGAAAAACTGTTTTTT
CASSLGHSGINEKLFF
>19|TRBV7-9|few|TRBD2|TRBJ2-2
TGTGCCAGCAGCCCCCCGGGACTAGTTACCATTCGGGGCACCGGGGAGCTGTTTTTT
CASSPPGLVTIRGTGELFF
>15|TRBV7-2|.|.|TRBJ2-1
TGTGCCAGCAGCTTAGTAGGGAGCCCGAACAATGAGCAGTTCTTC
CASSLVGSPNNEQFF
>15|TRBV5-6|.|.|TRBJ2-5
TGTGCCAGCAGCTTAAAAGGTTCACTCCCAGTGACCCAGTACTTC
CASSLKGSLPVTQYF
>16|TRBV27|.|.|TRBJ2-7
TGTGCCAGCAGACCCACCGGACGCAACGTCGAAAACGAGCAGTACTTC
CASRPTGRNVENEQYF
>16|TRBV24-1|.|TRBD1|TRBJ2-2
TGTGCCACCAGTGATGGGACAGGGGGCTACACCGGGGAGCTGTTTTTT
CATSDGTGGYTGELFF
>14|TRBV9|once|.|TRBJ2-1
TGTGCCAGCAGCGCGGGACTTTCCTACAATGAGCAGTTCTTC
CASSAGLSYNEQFF
>14|TRBV2|.|.|TRBJ2-2
TGTGCCAGCAGTTTCACAGCGAACACCGGGGAGCTGTTTTTT
CASSFTANTGELFF
>13|TRBV30|.|.|TRBJ2-1
TGTGCCTGGAGCTACGGGGGTTACAATGAGCAGTTCTTC
CAWSYGGYNEQFF
>14|TRBV7-8|.|TRBD1|TRBJ1-5
TGTGCCAGCCGTGACAGGGAGCCTAATCAGCCCCAGCATTTT
CASRDREPNQPQHF
>14|TRBV7-2|.|.|TRBJ1-2
TGTGCCAGCAGCAACAATCGGGGGATTGATGGCTACACCTTC
CASSNNRGIDGYTF
>14|TRBV9|.|TRBD2|TRBJ2-7
TGTGCCAGCAGCGCGGGAGGTATCTCCTACGAGCAGTACTTC
CASSAGGISYEQYF
>14|TRBV11-2|.|.|TRBJ1-3
TGTGCCAGCAGCTTTTCGGGGGACAGAAACACCATATATTTT
CASSFSGDRNTIYF
>14|TRBV5-6|.|.|TRBJ2-7
TGTGCCAGCAGCTTGGAAAAGACAATTTACGAGCAGTACTTC
CASSLEKTIYEQYF
>15|TRBV3-1/TRBV3-2|.|.|TRBJ1-6
TGTGCCAGCAGCCCTCTCGGGACCTATAATTCACCCCTCCACTTT
CASSPLGTYNSPLHF
>16|TRBV27|.|TRBD1|TRBJ2-7
TGTGCCAGCAGTTTATCGGTGACAGGGGGCCAGGTCGAGCAGTACTTC
CASSLSVTGGQVEQYF
>16|TRBV7-2|.|.|TRBJ2-7
TGTGCCAGCAGCTTAGATCGCCTAGCGCTAGGTCACGAGCAGTACTTC
CASSLDRLALGHEQYF
>15|TRBV7-9|.|.|TRBJ1-5
TGTGCCAGCAGCTGGGGGACTGGGTTAGATCAGCCCCAGCATTTT
CASSWGTGLDQPQHF
>13|TRBV7-9|.|.|TRBJ1-1
TGTGCCAGCAGCCCGACCCAAAACACTGAAGCTTTCTTT
CASSPTQNTEAFF
>13|TRBV14|.|TRBD2|TRBJ2-4
TGTGCCAGCTCCCCGCGGGGGAGAAACATTCAGTACTTC
CASSPRGRNIQYF
>17|TRBV7-8|.|TRBD2|TRBJ2-1
TGTGCCAGCAGCCCACTTGCGGGAGGGCCGTCTTACAATGAGCAGTTCTTC
CASSPLAGGPSYNEQFF
>13|TRBV7-2|.|TRBD1|TRBJ1-5
TGTGCCAGCAGCTACAGGGGAGGTCAGCCCCAGCATTTT
CASSYRGGQPQHF
>18|TRBV7-3|.|TRBD2|TRBJ2-7
TGTGCCAGCAGCCCTCCCGGGACTAGCGGGGAACGAGACTACGAGCAGTACTTC
CASSPPGTSGERDYEQYF
>16|TRBV5-8|.|.|TRBJ1-2
TGTGCCAGCAGCCCCGGTCAGCGGGAGGGCGAATATGGCTACACCTTC
CASSPGQREGEYGYTF
>15|TRBV2|.|TRBD1|TRBJ1-2
TGTGCCAGCACCGGCTGGGGACAGGGGGCGGATGGCTACACCTTC
CASTGWGQGADGYTF
>13|TRBV5-1|.|.|TRBJ2-7
TGCGCCAGCAGCTCGGGCAGGACCTCCGAGCAGTACTTC
CASSSGRTSEQYF
>18|TRBV19|.|TRBD1|TRBJ2-6
TGTGCCAGTATCTTAAACGGACAGGGATCCTCTGGGGCCAACGTCCTGACTTTC
CASILNGQGSSGANVLTF
>14|TRBV6-5|.|TRBD1|TRBJ1-1
TGTGCCAGCAGTTACATGGACAGGGACACTGAAGCTTTCTTT
CASSYMDRDTEAFF
>17|TRBV7-6|.|.|TRBJ2-6
TGTGCCAGCAGCTTCGAAGTCGGTCTTACTGGGGCCAACGTCCTGACTTTC
CASSFEVGLTGANVLTF
>15|TRBV9|.|TRBD2|TRBJ2-1
TGTGCCAGCAGCGCAATACTAGCGGGAGCAAATGAGCAGTTCTTC
CASSAILAGANEQFF
>15|TRBV7-9|.|.|TRBJ1-2
TGTGCCAGCAGCGAACACCCGGGACCAGGGTATGGCTACACCTTC
CASSEHPGPGYGYTF
>16|TRBV7-6|.|.|TRBJ2-2
TGTGCCAGCAGCTTAGGGGCCGGGGGCGGAACCGGGGAGCTGTTTTTT
CASSLGAGGGTGELFF
>13|TRBV12-3/TRBV12-4|.|.|TRBJ2-1
TGTGCCAGCACCTTAGGGTGGAGGACTGAGCAGTTCTTC
CASTLGWRTEQFF
>12|TRBV3-1/TRBV3-2|once|.|TRBJ2-1
TGTGCCAGCAGCCAAGCAGGGCATGAGCAGTTCTTC
CASSQAGHEQFF
>14|TRBV5-6|once|.|TRBJ2-7
TGTGCCAGCAGCTTGGCCGGTAGGCTCTACGAGCAGTACTTC
CASSLAGRLYEQYF
>14|TRBV6-5|.|.|TRBJ2-3
TGTGCCAGCAGGTACACGGGGCTGACAGATACGCAGTATTTT
CASRYTGLTDTQYF